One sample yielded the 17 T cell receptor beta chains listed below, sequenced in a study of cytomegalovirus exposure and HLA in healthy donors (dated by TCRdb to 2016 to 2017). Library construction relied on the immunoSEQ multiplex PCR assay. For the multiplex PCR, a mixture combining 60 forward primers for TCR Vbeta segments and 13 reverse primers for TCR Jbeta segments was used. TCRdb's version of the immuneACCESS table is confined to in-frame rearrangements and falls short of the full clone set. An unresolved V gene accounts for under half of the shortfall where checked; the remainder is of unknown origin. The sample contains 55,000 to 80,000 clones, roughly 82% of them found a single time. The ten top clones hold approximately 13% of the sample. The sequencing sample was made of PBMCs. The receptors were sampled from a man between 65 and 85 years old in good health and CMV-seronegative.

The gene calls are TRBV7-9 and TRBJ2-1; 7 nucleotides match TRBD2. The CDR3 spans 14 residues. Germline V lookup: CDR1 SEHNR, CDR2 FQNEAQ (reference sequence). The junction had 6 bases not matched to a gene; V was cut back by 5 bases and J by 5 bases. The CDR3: CASSPWGGDNEQFF. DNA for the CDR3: TGTGCCAGCAGCCCGTGGGGGGGGGACAATGAGCAGTTCTTC.

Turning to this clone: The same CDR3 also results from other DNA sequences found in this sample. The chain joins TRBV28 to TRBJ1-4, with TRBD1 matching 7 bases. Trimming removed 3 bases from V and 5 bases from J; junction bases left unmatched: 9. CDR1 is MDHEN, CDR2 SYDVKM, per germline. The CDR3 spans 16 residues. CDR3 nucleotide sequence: TGTGCCAGCAGTTTGGCACTGACAGGGAACAATGAAAAACTGTTTTTT. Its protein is CASSLALTGNNEKLFF.

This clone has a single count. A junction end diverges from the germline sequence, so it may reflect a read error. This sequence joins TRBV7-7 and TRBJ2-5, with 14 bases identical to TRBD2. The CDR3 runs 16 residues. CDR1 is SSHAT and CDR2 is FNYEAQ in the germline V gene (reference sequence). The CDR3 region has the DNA TGTGCTAGCAGCTCGGGACTAGCGGGAGTTCAAGAGACCCAGTACTTC. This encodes CASSSGLAGVQETQYF.

As DNA, the CDR3 is TGTGCCAGCAGTCTACAGGGTGGCTACACTGAAGCTTTCTTT. Translation gives CASSLQGGYTEAFF. The chain has TRBV2 and TRBJ1-1, with D possibly TRBD1 on 6 matching bases. V lost 5 bases and J 3 bases, leaving 13 bases between the germline ends. Germline CDR1 and CDR2: SNHLY and FYNNEI. CDR3 size: 14 residues.

CDR3: CAWSDSATNEKLFF. CDR3 DNA sequence: TGTGCCTGGAGCGACAGTGCAACTAATGAAAAACTGTTTTTT. The V and J genes are TRBV30 and TRBJ1-4; perhaps TRBD1 as D (5 bases). Trimming stripped 3 bases from V and 0 bases from J, with 8 bases between. Germline V CDR1 and CDR2: GTSNPN, SVGIG (reference sequence). The CDR3 covers 14 residues.

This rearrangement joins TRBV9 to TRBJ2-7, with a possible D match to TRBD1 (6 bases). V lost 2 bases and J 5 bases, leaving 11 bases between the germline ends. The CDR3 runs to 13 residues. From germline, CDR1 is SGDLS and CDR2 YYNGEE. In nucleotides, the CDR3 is TGTGCCAGCAGCGTGCTGGGGGCAAACGAGCAGTACTTC. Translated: CASSVLGANEQYF.

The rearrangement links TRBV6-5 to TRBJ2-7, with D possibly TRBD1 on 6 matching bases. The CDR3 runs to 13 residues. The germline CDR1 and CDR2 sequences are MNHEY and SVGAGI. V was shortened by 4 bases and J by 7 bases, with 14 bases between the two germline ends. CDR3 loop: CASSLQQGIEQYF. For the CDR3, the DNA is TGTGCCAGCAGTTTACAACAGGGAATAGAGCAGTACTTC.

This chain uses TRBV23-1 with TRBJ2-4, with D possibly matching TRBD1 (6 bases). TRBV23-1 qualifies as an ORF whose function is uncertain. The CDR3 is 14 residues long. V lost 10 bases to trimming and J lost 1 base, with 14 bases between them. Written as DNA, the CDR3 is TGCGCCACCAGGGGAGCCCATGCCAAAAACATTCAGTACTTC. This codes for CATRGAHAKNIQYF.

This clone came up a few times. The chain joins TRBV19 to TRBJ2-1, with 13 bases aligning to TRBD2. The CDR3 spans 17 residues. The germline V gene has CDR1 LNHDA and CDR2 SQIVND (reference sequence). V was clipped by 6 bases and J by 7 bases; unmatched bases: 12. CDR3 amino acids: CASRRGDGLAGVNEQFF. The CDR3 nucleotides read TGTGCCAGTAGAAGGGGGGACGGACTAGCGGGAGTTAATGAGCAGTTCTTC. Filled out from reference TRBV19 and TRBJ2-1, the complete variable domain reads DGGITQSPKYLFRKEGQNVTLSCEQNLNHDAMYWYRQDPGQGLRLIYYSQIVNDFQKGDIAEGYSVSREKKESFPLTVTSAQKNPTAFYLCASRRGDGLAGVNEQFFGPGTRLTVL.

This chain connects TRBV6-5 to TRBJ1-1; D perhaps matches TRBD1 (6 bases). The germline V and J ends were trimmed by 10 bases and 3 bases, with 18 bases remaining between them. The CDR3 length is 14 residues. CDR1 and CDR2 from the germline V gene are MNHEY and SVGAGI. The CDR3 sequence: CATLRGGADTEAFF. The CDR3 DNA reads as TGTGCCACCCTGCGCGGGGGCGCCGACACTGAAGCTTTCTTT.

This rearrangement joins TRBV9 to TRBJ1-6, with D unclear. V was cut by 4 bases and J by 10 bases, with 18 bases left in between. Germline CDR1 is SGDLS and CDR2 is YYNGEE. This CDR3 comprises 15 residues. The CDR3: CASSLAGSGTSPLHF. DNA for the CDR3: TGTGCCAGCAGCCTAGCGGGGAGCGGTACCTCACCCCTCCACTTT.

As DNA, the CDR3 is TGTGCCAGCAGGACGGGGACAGGGACAGTAGATACGCAGTATTTT. Its translation: CASRTGTGTVDTQYF. This sequence joins TRBV6-5 and TRBJ2-3; 9 nucleotides match TRBD1. V lost 6 bases to trimming and J lost 5 bases; unmatched junction nucleotides: 9. The CDR3 contains 15 residues. Germline CDR1 is MNHEY and CDR2 is SVGAGI.

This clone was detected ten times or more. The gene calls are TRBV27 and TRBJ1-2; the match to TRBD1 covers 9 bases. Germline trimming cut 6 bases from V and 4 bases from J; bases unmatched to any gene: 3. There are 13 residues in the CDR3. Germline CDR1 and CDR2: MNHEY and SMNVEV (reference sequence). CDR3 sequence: CASSQGQGYGYTF. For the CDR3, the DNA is TGTGCCAGCAGCCAGGGACAGGGCTATGGCTACACCTTC.

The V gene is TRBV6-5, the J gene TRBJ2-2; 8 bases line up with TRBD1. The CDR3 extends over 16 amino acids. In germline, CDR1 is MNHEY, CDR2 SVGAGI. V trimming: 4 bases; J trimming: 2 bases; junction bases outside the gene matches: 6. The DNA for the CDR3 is TGTGCCAGCAGTTCCACCGGGACAGGAAACACCGGGGAGCTGTTTTTT. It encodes CASSSTGTGNTGELFF.

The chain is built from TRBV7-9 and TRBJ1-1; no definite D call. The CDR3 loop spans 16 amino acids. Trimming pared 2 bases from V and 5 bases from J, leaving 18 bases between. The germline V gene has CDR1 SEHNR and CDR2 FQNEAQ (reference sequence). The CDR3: CASSLLVGQSRTEAFF. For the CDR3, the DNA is TGTGCCAGCAGCTTACTTGTTGGGCAGAGCCGAACTGAAGCTTTCTTT. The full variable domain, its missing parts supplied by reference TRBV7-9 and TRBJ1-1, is DTGVSQNPRHKITKRGQNVTFRCDPISEHNRLYWYRQTLGQGPEFLTYFQNEAQLEKSRLLSDRFSAERPKGSFSTLEIQRTEQGDSAMYLCASSLLVGQSRTEAFFGQGTRLTVV.

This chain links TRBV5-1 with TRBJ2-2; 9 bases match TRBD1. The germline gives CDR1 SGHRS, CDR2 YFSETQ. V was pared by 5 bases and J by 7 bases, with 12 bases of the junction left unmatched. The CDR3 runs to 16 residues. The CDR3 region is CASSTGQGLEGGELFF. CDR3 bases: TGCGCCAGCAGTACGGGACAGGGCCTCGAAGGCGGGGAGCTGTTTTTT.

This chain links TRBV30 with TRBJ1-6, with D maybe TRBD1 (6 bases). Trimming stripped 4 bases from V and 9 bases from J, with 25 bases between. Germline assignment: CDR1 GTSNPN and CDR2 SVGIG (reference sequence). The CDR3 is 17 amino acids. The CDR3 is CAWTLTLAGGISSPLHF. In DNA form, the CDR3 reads TGTGCCTGGACCCTGACCCTTGCGGGGGGCATTAGTTCACCCCTCCACTTT.